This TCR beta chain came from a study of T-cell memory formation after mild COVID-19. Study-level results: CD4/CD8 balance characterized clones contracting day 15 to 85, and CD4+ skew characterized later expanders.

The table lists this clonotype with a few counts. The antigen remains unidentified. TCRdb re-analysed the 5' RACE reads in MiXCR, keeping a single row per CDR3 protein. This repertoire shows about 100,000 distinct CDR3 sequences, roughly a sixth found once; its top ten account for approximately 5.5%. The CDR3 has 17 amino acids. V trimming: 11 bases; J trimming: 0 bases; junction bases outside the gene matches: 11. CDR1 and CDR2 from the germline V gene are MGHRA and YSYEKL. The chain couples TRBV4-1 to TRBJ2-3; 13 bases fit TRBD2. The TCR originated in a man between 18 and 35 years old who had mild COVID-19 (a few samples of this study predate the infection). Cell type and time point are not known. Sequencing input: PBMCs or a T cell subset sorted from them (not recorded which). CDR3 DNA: TGCGCCGGGGCTTCGGGACTAGCGGGAAAGAGCACAGATACGCAGTATTTT. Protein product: CAGASGLAGKSTDTQYF.